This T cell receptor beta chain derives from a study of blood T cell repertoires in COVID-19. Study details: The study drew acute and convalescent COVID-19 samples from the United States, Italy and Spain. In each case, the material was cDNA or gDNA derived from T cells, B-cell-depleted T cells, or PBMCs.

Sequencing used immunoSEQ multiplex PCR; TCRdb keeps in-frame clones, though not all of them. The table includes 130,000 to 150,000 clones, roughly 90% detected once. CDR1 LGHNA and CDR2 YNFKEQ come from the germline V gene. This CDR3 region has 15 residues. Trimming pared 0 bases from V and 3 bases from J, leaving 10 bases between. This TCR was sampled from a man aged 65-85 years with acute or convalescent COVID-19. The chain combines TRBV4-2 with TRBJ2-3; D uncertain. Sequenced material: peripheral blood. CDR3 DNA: TGTGCCAGCAGCCAAGATGCCTACGGGACAGATACGCAGTATTTT. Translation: CASSQDAYGTDTQYF.